The 19 T cell receptor beta chains below all came from one sample that was sequenced in a study of CXCR3-negative and CXCR3-positive naive CD8 T cells. Via 5' RACE with UMI labels, TRB cDNA libraries were prepared. TCRdb reprocessed the 5' RACE reads, keeping one entry per CDR3 protein, no DNA. The table for this sample gives 100,000 to 150,000 distinct CDR3 sequences. Sequencing was carried out using naive CXCR3- CD8+ T cells from blood. Subset specified: CD45RO-CCR7+CD27+CD95- naive CD8+ T cells lacking CXCR3 (TNR3-). The receptors were sampled from a human donor in good health. Some clones in this sample may be carry-over from other donors' samples.

V and J are TRBV4-3 and TRBJ1-1. CDR1 and CDR2 (germline): LGHNA, YSLEER. CDR3 length equals 15 residues. Here the CDR3 reads CASSQERTENTEAFF.

The chain recombines TRBV10-3 with TRBJ2-1. Germline V CDR1 and CDR2: ENHRY, SYGVKD. The CDR3 has 13 residues. This CDR3 reads CAISEEGYNEQFF.

This chain's CDR3 is CASPPGGAGSYEQYF. The rearrangement uses TRBV25-1 and TRBJ2-7; no DNA is available, so the TRBD1 call from TCRdb remains unchecked. From germline, CDR1 is MGHDK and CDR2 SYGVNS. This CDR3 spans 15 amino acids.

The rearrangement joins TRBV7-9 to TRBJ2-2; lacking DNA, the TRBD1 call made by TCRdb goes unchecked. The length of the CDR3 is 15 residues. Germline loops: CDR1 SEHNR, CDR2 FQNEAQ (reference sequence). The CDR3 region is CASSLVQGTTGELFF. Supplemented by reference TRBV7-9 and TRBJ2-2, the full variable domain reads DTGVSQNPRHKITKRGQNVTFRCDPISEHNRLYWYRQTLGQGPEFLTYFQNEAQLEKSRLLSDRFSAERPKGSFSTLEIQRTEQGDSAMYLCASSLVQGTTGELFFGEGSRLTVL.

V usage is TRBV5-4 and J usage is TRBJ2-7; TCRdb lists TRBD1, though no DNA is available to test this call. This CDR3 is 15 amino acids long. Germline CDR1 SGHNT, CDR2 YYREEE (reference sequence). This CDR3 is CASSLALGQDYEQYF.

This rearrangement joins TRBV7-9 to TRBJ1-5. The CDR3 consists of 16 residues. The V gene's germline CDR1 is SEHNR and CDR2 FQNEAQ (reference sequence). The CDR3 protein is CASSPTDWYSNQPQHF.

This chain uses TRBV12-3 or TRBV12-4 with TRBJ1-5; TCRdb returns TRBD1, unconfirmable since there is no DNA. The CDR3 spans 14 residues. CDR3: CASSPGEGGQPQHF.

The CDR3 is CASSPLSGGETKETQYF. The chain links TRBV18 to TRBJ2-5. The CDR3 sequence is 17 residues long. CDR1 and CDR2 (germline): KGHSH, LQKENI. Full variable domain (missing parts from reference TRBV18 and TRBJ2-5): NAGVMQNPRHLVRRRGQEARLRCSPMKGHSHVYWYRQLPEEGLKFMVYLQKENIIDESGMPKERFSAEFPKEGPSILRIQQVVRGDSAAYFCASSPLSGGETKETQYFGPGTRLLVL.

The chain has TRBV18 and TRBJ1-2. This CDR3 is built from 21 residues. Germline CDR1 is KGHSH and CDR2 is LQKENI. CDR3 amino acids: CASSPYKTGTYRTGPFYGYTF.

The chain carries TRBV7-3 and TRBJ2-3; TCRdb indicates TRBD2, and absent DNA this call remains unverified. Germline values: CDR1 SGHTA, CDR2 FQGTGA. This CDR3 contains 17 residues. The CDR3 spells CASSQGLAGSSTDTQYF.

The chain uses TRBV4-3 and TRBJ2-7; the TCRdb D gene call, TRBD1, has no DNA to confirm it. This CDR3 is built from 15 residues. CDR1 and CDR2 (germline): LGHNA, YSLEER. CDR3 loop: CASSQDVTGDYEQYF.

The chain combines TRBV11-2 with TRBJ2-3; TCRdb's D call of TRBD1 is untestable without DNA. The CDR3 spans 17 residues. Germline-derived CDR1 and CDR2 are SGHAT and FQNNGV. This CDR3 is CASSPPPRHLDADTQYF.

The chain joins TRBV28 to TRBJ2-7; TCRdb's D call, TRBD1, is unchecked because there is no DNA. Germline V gene lookup returns CDR1 MDHEN and CDR2 SYDVKM. This CDR3 region has 15 residues. The CDR3: CASSPGAGGFYEQYF.

This chain links TRBV5-8 with TRBJ1-2; the TCRdb call, TRBD1, lacks DNA for checking. Germline CDR1 is SGHTS and CDR2 is YDEGEE. This CDR3 region has 15 residues. Here the CDR3 reads CASSLLSGNNYGYTF.

The chain is built from TRBV4-2 and TRBJ1-1. Germline CDR1 LGHNA, CDR2 YNFKEQ. The length of the CDR3 is 16 residues. The CDR3 protein is CASSQAFDRSGLEAFF.

The CDR3 region is CSADRDTGELFF. The chain links TRBV29-1 to TRBJ2-2; TCRdb gives TRBD1 as the D gene, but with no DNA this cannot be confirmed. Looked up from germline, CDR1 is SQVTM and CDR2 is ANQGSEA. CDR3 length: 12 amino acids.

This chain connects TRBV20-1 to TRBJ1-5. This CDR3 spans 15 amino acids. Germline lookup yields CDR1 DFQATT and CDR2 SNEGSKA (reference sequence). CDR3 in amino acids: CSARRRGTPNQPQHF.

The chain recombines TRBV5-1 with TRBJ1-1. The CDR3 has 13 amino acids. CDR1 is SGHRS and CDR2 is YFSETQ in the germline V gene. This CDR3 reads CASTLEGLAEAFF.

The chain couples TRBV4-1 to TRBJ2-1; TCRdb proposes TRBD2, but this gene call is untestable without DNA. The germline CDR1 and CDR2 sequences are MGHRA and YSYEKL. The CDR3 spans 15 residues. The chain's CDR3 is CASSQSQAGSNEQFF.